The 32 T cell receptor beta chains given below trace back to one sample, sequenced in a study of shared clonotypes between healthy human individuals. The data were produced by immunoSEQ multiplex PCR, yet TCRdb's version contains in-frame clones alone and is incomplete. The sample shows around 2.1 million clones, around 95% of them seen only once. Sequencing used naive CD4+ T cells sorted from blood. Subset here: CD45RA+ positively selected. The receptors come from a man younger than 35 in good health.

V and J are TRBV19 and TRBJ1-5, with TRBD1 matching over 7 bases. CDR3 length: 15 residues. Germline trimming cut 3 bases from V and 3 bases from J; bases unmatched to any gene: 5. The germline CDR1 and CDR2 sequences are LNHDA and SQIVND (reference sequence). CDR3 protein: CASSIGTAINQPQHF. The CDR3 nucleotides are TGTGCCAGTAGTATCGGGACAGCCATCAATCAGCCCCAGCATTTT.

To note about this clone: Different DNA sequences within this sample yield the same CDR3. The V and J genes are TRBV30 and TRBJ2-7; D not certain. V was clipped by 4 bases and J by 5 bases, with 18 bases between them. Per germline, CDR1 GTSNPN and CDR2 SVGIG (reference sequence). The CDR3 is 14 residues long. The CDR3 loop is CAWNRGFGVDEQYF. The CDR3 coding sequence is TGTGCCTGGAATCGTGGCTTCGGAGTAGACGAGCAGTACTTC.

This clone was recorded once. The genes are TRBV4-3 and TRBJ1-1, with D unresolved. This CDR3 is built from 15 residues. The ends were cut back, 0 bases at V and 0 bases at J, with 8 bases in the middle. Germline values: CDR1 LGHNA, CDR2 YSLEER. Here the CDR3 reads CASSQEQAMNTEAFF. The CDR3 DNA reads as TGCGCCAGCAGCCAAGAGCAGGCTATGAACACTGAAGCTTTCTTT.

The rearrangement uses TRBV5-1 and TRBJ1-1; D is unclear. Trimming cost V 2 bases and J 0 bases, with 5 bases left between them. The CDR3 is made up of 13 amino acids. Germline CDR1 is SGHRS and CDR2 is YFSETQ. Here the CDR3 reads CASSFNLNTEAFF. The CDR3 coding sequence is TGCGCCAGCAGCTTTAACCTGAACACTGAAGCTTTCTTT.

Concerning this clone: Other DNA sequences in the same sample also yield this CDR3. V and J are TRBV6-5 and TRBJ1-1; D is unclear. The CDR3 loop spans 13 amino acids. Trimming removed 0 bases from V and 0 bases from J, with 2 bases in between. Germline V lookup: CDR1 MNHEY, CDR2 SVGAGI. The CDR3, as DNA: TGTGCCAGCAGTTACTCAATGAACACTGAAGCTTTCTTT. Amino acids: CASSYSMNTEAFF.

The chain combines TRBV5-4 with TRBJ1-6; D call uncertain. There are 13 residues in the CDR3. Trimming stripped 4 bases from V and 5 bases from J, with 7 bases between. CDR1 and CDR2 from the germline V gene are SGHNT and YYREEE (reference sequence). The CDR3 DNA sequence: TGTGCCAGCAGCCCGGCCAATAATTCACCCCTCCACTTT. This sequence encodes CASSPANNSPLHF.

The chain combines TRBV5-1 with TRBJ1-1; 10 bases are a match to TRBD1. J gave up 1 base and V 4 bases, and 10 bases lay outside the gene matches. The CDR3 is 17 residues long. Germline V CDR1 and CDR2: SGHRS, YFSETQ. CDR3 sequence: CASSPVPGQGKNTEAFF. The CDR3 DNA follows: TGCGCCAGCAGCCCAGTCCCGGGACAGGGGAAGAACACTGAAGCTTTCTTT.

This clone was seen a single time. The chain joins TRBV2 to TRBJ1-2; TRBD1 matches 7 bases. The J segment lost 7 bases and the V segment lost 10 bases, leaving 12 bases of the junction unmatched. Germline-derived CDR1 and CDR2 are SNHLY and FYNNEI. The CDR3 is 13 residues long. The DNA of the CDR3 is TGTGCCACGGAGCAAACAGGGGTCTCTGGCTACACCTTC. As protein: CATEQTGVSGYTF. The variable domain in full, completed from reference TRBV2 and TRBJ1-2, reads EPEVTQTPSHQVTQMGQEVILRCVPISNHLYFYWYRQILGQKVEFLVSFYNNEISEKSEIFDDQFSVERPDGSNFTLKIRSTKLEDSAMYFCATEQTGVSGYTFGSGTRLTVV.

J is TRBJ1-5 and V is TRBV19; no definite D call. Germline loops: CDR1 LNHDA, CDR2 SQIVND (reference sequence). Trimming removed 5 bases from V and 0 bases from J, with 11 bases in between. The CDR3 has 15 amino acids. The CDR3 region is CASSFRQNSNQPQHF. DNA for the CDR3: TGTGCCAGTAGTTTCCGGCAGAATAGCAATCAGCCCCAGCATTTT.

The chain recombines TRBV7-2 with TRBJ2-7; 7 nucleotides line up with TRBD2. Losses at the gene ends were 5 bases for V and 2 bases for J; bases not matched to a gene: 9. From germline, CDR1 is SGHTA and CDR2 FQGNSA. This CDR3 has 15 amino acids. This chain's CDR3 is CASSPSTSEAYEQYF. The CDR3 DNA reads TGTGCCAGCAGCCCAAGTACTAGCGAGGCCTACGAGCAGTACTTC. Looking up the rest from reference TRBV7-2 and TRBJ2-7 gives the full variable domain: GAGVSQSPSNKVTEKGKDVELRCDPISGHTALYWYRQSLGQGLEFLIYFQGNSAPDKSGLPSDRFSAERTGGSVSTLTIQRTQQEDSAVYLCASSPSTSEAYEQYFGPGTRLTVT.

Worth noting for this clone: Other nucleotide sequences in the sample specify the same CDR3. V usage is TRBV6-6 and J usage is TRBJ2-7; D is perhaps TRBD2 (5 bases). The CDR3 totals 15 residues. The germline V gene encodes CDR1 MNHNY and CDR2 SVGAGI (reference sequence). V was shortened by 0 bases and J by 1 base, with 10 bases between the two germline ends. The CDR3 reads CASSYSGGVSYEQYF. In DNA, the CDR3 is TGTGCCAGCAGTTACTCTGGAGGTGTGTCCTACGAGCAGTACTTC.

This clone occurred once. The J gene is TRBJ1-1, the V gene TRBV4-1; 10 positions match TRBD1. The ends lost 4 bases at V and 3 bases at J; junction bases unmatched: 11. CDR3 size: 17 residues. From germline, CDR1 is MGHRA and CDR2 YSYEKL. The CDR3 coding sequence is TGCGCCAGCAGCCGCAAAGCGCCTGGACAGGGGGACACTGAAGCTTTCTTT. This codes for CASSRKAPGQGDTEAFF.

The CDR3 here is CASSRKGDRVNEKLFF. In DNA, the CDR3 is TGCGCCAGCAGCCGGAAAGGCGACAGGGTGAATGAAAAACTGTTTTTT. The rearrangement links TRBV5-1 to TRBJ1-4; 7 bases fit TRBD1. CDR1 SGHRS and CDR2 YFSETQ come from the germline V gene. This CDR3 region has 16 residues. J was trimmed by 5 bases and V by 4 bases; bases with no gene match: 11.

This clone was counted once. The chain's CDR3 is CASSPNRGLNYGYTF. As DNA, the CDR3 is TGCGCCAGCAGCCCCAACAGGGGGCTGAACTATGGCTACACCTTC. The V and J genes are TRBV5-1 and TRBJ1-2, with 9 bases aligning to TRBD1. Losses at the gene ends were 4 bases for V and 2 bases for J; bases not matched to a gene: 6. Germline V gives CDR1 SGHRS, CDR2 YFSETQ. The CDR3 is 15 amino acids.

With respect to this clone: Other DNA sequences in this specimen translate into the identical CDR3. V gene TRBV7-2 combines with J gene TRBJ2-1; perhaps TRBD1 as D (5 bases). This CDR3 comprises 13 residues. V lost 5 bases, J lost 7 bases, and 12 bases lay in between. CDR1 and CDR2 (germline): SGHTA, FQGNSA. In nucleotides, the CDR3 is TGTGCCAGCAGCCCCAGCAGGGTGAATGAGCAGTTCTTC. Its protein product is CASSPSRVNEQFF.

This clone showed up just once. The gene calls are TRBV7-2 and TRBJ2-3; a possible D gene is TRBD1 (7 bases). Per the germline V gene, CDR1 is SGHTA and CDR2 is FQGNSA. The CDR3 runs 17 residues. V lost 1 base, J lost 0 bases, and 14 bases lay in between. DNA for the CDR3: TGTGCCAGCAGCTTAGGCGGGAACAGGGGTAGCACAGATACGCAGTATTTT. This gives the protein CASSLGGNRGSTDTQYF.

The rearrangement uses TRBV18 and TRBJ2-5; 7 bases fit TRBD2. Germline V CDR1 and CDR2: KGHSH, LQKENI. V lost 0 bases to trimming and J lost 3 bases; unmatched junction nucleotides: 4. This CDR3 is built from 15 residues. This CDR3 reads CASSPPAGFKETQYF. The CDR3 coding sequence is TGTGCCAGCTCACCACCAGCGGGGTTTAAAGAGACCCAGTACTTC. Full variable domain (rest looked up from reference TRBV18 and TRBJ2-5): NAGVMQNPRHLVRRRGQEARLRCSPMKGHSHVYWYRQLPEEGLKFMVYLQKENIIDESGMPKERFSAEFPKEGPSILRIQQVVRGDSAAYFCASSPPAGFKETQYFGPGTRLLVL.

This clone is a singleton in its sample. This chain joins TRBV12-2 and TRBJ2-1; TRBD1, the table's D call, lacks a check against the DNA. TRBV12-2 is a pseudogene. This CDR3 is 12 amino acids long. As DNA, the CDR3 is TGTGCAAGTCGCTTATCATCCAATGAGCAGTTCTTC. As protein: CASRLSSNEQFF.

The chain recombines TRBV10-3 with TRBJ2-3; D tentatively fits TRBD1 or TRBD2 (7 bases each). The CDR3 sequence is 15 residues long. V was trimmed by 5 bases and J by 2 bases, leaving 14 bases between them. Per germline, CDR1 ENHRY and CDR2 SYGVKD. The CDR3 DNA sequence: TGTGCCATCAGTAGGACTAGGGGGCCCACAGATACGCAGTATTTT. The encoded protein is CAISRTRGPTDTQYF.

The CDR3 DNA reads as TGTGCCAGCAGTGTCTCGGGGGCCGACAATGAGCAGTTCTTC. Its protein product is CASSVSGADNEQFF. V is TRBV2 and J is TRBJ2-1; D is possibly TRBD1 or TRBD2 (6 bases each). V was clipped by 4 bases and J by 5 bases, with 12 bases between them. Germline lookup yields CDR1 SNHLY and CDR2 FYNNEI. The length of the CDR3 is 14 residues.

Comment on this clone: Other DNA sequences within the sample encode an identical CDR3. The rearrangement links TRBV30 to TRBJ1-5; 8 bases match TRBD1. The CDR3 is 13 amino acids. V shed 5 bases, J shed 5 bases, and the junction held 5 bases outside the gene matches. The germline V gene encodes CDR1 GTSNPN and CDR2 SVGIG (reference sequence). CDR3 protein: CAWGSTGDQPQHF. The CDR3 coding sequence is TGTGCCTGGGGGTCGACAGGGGATCAGCCCCAGCATTTT.

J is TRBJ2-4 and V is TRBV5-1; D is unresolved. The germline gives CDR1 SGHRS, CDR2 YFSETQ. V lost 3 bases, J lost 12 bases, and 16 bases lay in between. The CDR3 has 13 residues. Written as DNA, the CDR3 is TGCGCCAGCAGCTCCCAAGACACGGCTGCTCAGTACTTC. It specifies CASSSQDTAAQYF.

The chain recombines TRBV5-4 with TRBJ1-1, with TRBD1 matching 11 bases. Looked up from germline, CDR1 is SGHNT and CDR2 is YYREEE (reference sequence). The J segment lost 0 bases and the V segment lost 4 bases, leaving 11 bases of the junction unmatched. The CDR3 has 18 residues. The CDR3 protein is CASSLTGQGVGVNTEAFF. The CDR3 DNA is TGTGCCAGCAGCCTAACGGGACAGGGGGTAGGGGTGAACACTGAAGCTTTCTTT. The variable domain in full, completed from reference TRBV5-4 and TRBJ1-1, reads ETGVTQSPTHLIKTRGQQVTLRCSSQSGHNTVSWYQQALGQGPQFIFQYYREEENGRGNFPPRFSGLQFPNYSSELNVNALELDDSALYLCASSLTGQGVGVNTEAFFGQGTRLTVV.

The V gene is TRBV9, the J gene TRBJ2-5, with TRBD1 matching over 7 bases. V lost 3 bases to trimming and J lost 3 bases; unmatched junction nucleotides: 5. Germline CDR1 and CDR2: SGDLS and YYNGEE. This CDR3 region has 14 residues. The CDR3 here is CASSATGTEETQYF. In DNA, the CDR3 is TGTGCCAGCAGCGCAACCGGGACAGAAGAGACCCAGTACTTC.

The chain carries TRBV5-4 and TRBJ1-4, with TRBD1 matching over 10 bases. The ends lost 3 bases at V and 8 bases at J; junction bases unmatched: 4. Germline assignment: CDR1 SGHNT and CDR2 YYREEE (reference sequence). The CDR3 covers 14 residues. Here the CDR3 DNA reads TGTGCCAGCAGCTGGACAGGGGGAGGCGAAAAACTGTTTTTT. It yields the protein CASSWTGGGEKLFF.

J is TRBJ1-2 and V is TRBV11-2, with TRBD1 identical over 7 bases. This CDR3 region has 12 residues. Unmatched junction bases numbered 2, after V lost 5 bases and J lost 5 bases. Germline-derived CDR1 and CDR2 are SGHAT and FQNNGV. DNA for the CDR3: TGTGCCAGCAGCATGGGACAGTATGGCTACACCTTC. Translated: CASSMGQYGYTF.

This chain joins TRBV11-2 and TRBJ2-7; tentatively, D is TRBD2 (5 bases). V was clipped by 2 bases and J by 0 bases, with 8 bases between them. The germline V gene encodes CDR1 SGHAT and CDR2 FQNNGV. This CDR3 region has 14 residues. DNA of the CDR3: TGTGCCAGCAGCTTAACGGGGTACTCCTACGAGCAGTACTTC. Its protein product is CASSLTGYSYEQYF. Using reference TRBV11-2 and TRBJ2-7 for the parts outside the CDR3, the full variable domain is EAGVAQSPRYKIIEKRQSVAFWCNPISGHATLYWYQQILGQGPKLLIQFQNNGVVDDSQLPKDRFSAERLKGVDSTLKIQPAKLEDSAVYLCASSLTGYSYEQYFGPGTRLTVT.

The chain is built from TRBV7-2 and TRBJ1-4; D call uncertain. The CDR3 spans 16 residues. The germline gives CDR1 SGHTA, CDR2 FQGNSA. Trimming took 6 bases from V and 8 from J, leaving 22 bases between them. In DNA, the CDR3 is TGTGCCAGCAGTTGGAGGATAGGGTCGGGCTTGGAAAAACTGTTTTTT. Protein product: CASSWRIGSGLEKLFF.

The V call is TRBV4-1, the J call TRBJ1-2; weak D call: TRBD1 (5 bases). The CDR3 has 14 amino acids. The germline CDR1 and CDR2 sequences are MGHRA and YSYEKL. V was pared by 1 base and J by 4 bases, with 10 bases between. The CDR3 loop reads CASSQARDGYGYTF. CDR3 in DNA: TGCGCCAGCAGCCAAGCCCGGGACGGCTATGGCTACACCTTC.

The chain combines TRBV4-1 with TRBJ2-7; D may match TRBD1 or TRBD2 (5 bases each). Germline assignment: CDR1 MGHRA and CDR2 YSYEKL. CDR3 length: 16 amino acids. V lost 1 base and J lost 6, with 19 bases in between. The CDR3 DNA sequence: TGCGCCAGCAGCCAAGCGATGGGACCATCCCTGGTCGAGCAGTACTTC. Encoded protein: CASSQAMGPSLVEQYF.

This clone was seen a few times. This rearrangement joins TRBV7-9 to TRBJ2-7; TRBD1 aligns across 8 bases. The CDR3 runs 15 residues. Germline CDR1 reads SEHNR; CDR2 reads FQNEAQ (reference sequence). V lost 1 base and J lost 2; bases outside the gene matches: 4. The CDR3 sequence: CASSLEPGGTYEQYF. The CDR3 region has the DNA TGTGCCAGCAGCTTAGAGCCAGGGGGCACCTACGAGCAGTACTTC.

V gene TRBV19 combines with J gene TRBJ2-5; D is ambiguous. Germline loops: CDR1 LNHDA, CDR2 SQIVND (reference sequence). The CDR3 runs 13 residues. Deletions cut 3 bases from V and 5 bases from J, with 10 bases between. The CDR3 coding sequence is TGTGCCAGTAGTATCACCCTCAGCGAGACCCAGTACTTC. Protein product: CASSITLSETQYF.